This TCR beta chain appears in the sequencing data of a study of neurological immune-mediated disorders. General study results and limits: The absence of any CDR3 amino acid sequence shared by expanded clones across subjects suggests that repertoires were private in all groups.

This CDR3 has 15 amino acids. Germline CDR1 is DFQATT and CDR2 is SNEGSKA (reference sequence). The V end lost 6 bases, the J end lost 0 bases, and 15 bases lay between the germline ends. This clonotype occurred many times. The antigen remains unidentified. Each CDR3 protein is one row after TCRdb ran MiXCR on the 5' RACE reads. Of roughly 45,000 distinct CDR3 sequences listed, 2.5% to 3.5% were seen once; the top ten hold about 14%. The V gene is TRBV20-1, the J gene TRBJ2-1, with D possibly TRBD2 on 6 matching bases. Sequencing was performed on PBMCs. This receptor was taken from a woman in her 50s with multiple sclerosis. CDR3 protein: CSAHQAGISYNEQFF. The DNA for the CDR3 is TGCAGTGCCCACCAAGCGGGCATCTCCTACAATGAGCAGTTCTTC.